The entry below gives a single T cell receptor (beta chain) sequence along with its context. The data belong to a study of blood T cell repertoires in COVID-19. Study as a whole: COVID-19 samples, acute and convalescent, were from the United States, Italy and Spain. PBMCs, B-cell-depleted T cells, or T cells provided the cDNA or gDNA that made up the material.

V trimming: 5 bases; J trimming: 6 bases; junction bases outside the gene matches: 8. The CDR3 contains 15 residues. Germline assignment: CDR1 MGHDK and CDR2 SYGVNS. The authors' processing: Reference gene primer amplification gave nucleated cell count estimates. Measured with immunoSEQ multiplex PCR; TCRdb has only the in-frame clones, and not every one. V and J calls and clone size are as listed in that table; D and trimming were resolved from the DNA. Of about 68,000 clones listed, 85% to 90% are singletons. Sequenced material: peripheral blood. This TCR was sampled from a man aged 45 to 65 with acute or convalescent COVID-19. The genes are TRBV25-1 and TRBJ1-5; TRBD1 aligns across 9 bases. CDR3 DNA sequence: TGTGCCAGCAGTCCCACGGGACAGGGTTTTCAGCCCCAGCATTTT. It codes for CASSPTGQGFQPQHF.